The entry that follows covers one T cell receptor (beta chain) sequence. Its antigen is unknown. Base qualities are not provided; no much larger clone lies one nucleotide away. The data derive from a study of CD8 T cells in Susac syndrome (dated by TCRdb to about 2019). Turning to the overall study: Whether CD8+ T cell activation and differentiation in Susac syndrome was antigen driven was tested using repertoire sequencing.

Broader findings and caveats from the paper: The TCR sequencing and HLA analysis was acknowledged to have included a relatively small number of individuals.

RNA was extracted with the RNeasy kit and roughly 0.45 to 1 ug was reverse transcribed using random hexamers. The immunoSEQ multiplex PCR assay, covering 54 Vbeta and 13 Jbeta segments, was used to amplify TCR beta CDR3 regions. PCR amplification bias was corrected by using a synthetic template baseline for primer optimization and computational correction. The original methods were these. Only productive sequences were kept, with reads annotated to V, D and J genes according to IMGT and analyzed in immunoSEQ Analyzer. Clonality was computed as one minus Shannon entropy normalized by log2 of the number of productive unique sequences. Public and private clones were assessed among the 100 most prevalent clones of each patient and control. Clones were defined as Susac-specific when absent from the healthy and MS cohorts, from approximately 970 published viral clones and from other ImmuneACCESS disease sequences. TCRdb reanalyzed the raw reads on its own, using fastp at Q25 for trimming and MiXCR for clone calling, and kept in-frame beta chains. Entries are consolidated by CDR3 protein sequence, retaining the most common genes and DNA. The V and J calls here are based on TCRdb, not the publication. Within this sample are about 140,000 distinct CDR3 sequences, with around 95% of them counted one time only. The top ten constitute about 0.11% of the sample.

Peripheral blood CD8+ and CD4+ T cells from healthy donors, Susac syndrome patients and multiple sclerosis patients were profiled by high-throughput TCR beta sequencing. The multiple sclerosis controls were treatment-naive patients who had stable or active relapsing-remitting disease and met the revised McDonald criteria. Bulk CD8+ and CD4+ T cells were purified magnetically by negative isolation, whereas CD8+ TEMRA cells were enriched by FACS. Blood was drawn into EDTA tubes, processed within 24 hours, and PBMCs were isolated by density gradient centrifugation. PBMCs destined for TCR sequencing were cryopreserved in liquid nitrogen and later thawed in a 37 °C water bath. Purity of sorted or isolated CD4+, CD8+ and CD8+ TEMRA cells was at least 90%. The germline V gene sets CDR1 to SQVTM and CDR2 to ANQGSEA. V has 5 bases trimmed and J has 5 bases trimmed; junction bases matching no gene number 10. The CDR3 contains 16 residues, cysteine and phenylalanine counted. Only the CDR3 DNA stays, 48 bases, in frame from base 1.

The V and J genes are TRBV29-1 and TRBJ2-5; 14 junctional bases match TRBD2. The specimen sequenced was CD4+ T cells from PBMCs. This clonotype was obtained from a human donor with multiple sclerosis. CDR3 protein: CSVRSGTSGSTETQYF. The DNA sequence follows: TGCAGCGTTAGGAGTGGGACTAGCGGGAGTACCGAGACCCAGTACTTC.